These 12 T cell receptor beta chains originate from one sample sequenced in a study of T cell repertoires in cytomegalovirus infection. MiXCR, run by TCRdb on the reads, gives a single entry per CDR3 protein. The sample holds approximately 910,000 distinct CDR3 sequences, roughly 30% seen once. Their antigens are not known. This specimen was cultured CD8+ T cells from PBMCs, taken from culture after CMV antigen stimulation. The receptors originated from a human donor in good health (CMV status not recorded). Some clones in this sample may be carry-over from other donors' samples.

This clonotype was counted a few times. The gene calls are TRBV6-5 and TRBJ2-3, with a possible D match to TRBD2 (7 bases). The CDR3 runs to 16 residues. Germline assignment: CDR1 MNHEY and CDR2 SVGAGI. Trimming shortened V by 0 bases and J by 5 bases, and 15 bases separated the two germline ends. Here the CDR3 reads CASSYSGLGGQDTQYF. The CDR3 nucleotides are TGTGCCAGCAGTTACTCGGGTCTCGGGGGGCAAGATACGCAGTATTTT.

This clonotype was counted once. The chain couples TRBV9 to TRBJ1-2; a weak D match, TRBD1 (6 bases). Germline CDR1 is SGDLS and CDR2 is YYNGEE. The CDR3 extends over 13 amino acids. Trimming shortened V by 4 bases and J by 6 bases, and 13 bases separated the two germline ends. CDR3 DNA sequence: TGTGCCAGCAGCCCTACAGGGATACATGGCTACACCTTC. Its protein product is CASSPTGIHGYTF.

This clonotype was seen more than once but under ten times. CDR3 coding DNA: TGTGCCAGCAGTCCCGGAGGGCCTCAGCCCCAGCATTTT. It encodes CASSPGGPQPQHF. The V and J genes are TRBV9 and TRBJ1-5, with D uncertain. Looked up from germline, CDR1 is SGDLS and CDR2 is YYNGEE. This CDR3 comprises 13 residues. V was pared by 5 bases and J by 6 bases, with 12 bases between.

This clonotype was seen a few times. J is TRBJ2-3 and V is TRBV6-2 or TRBV6-3; perhaps TRBD1 as D (5 bases). CDR1 and CDR2 (germline): MNHEY, SVGEGT. The V gene lost 6 bases and the J gene lost 0 bases, with 13 bases spanning the gap. This CDR3 has 15 amino acids. CDR3 in amino acids: CASRSQGISTDTQYF. CDR3 bases: TGTGCCAGCAGATCGCAGGGCATTAGCACAGATACGCAGTATTTT.

The chain is built from TRBV6-2 or TRBV6-3 and TRBJ2-7, with TRBD1 identical over 8 bases. Per the germline V gene, CDR1 is MNHEY and CDR2 is SVGEGT. V was clipped by 7 bases and J by 3 bases; unmatched bases: 8. The CDR3 runs to 14 residues. CDR3: CASTSVDRDYEQYV. The DNA for the CDR3 is TGTGCCAGCACTTCGGTGGACAGGGACTACGAGCAGTACGTC.

This clonotype was recorded only once. The chain uses TRBV13 and TRBJ2-3; 11 bases fit TRBD2. J was trimmed by 4 bases and V by 4 bases; bases with no gene match: 10. From germline, CDR1 is PRHDT and CDR2 FYEKMQ (reference sequence). CDR3 length: 17 amino acids. CDR3 DNA: TGTGCCAGCAGCTCGGCCCTTAGCGGGGGGGCAGCAGATACGCAGTATTTT. It translates to CASSSALSGGAADTQYF.

Regarding this clonotype: One junction end does not reproduce the germline sequence, and a read error may be involved. The chain has TRBV6-1 and TRBJ2-2; D possibly corresponds to TRBD1 (6 bases). The CDR3 runs 15 residues. Looked up from germline, CDR1 is MNHNS and CDR2 is SASEGT. The CDR3 protein is CASREPQGYTGERFF. CDR3 bases: TGTGCCAGCAGGGAGCCACAGGGCTACACCGGGGAGCGGTTTTTT.

This sequence joins TRBV19 and TRBJ2-1, with 11 bases identical to TRBD2. The ends lost 5 bases at V and 6 bases at J; junction bases unmatched: 6. The length of the CDR3 is 15 residues. Germline V lookup: CDR1 LNHDA, CDR2 SQIVND (reference sequence). This CDR3 reads CASSVLAGGSNEQFF. The CDR3 DNA follows: TGTGCCAGTAGTGTTCTAGCGGGGGGATCCAATGAGCAGTTCTTC.

This clonotype was seen a few times. The CDR3 loop is CASSLWGLGNEQFF. The CDR3, as DNA: TGTGCCAGCAGCTTGTGGGGACTAGGCAATGAGCAGTTCTTC. The V call is TRBV7-8, the J call TRBJ2-1, with TRBD2 matching over 8 bases. The germline V gene has CDR1 SGHVS and CDR2 FQNEAQ. The ends lost 3 bases at V and 6 bases at J; junction bases unmatched: 4. CDR3 length: 14 residues.

The genes are TRBV19 and TRBJ2-4; TRBD2 is a possible D gene (6 bases). Trimming left V 5 bases short and J 8 bases short, with 13 bases between. CDR1 and CDR2 from the germline V gene are LNHDA and SQIVND (reference sequence). The CDR3 covers 13 residues. The CDR3 coding sequence is TGTGCCAGTAGTGGGGACGGCGGGGACATTCAGTACTTC. Amino acid sequence: CASSGDGGDIQYF.

This chain links TRBV6-1 with TRBJ1-5, with a tentative D call TRBD1 (6 bases). Germline V gene lookup returns CDR1 MNHNS and CDR2 SASEGT. This CDR3 region has 15 residues. Trimming pared 2 bases from V and 0 bases from J, leaving 8 bases between. CDR3 sequence reads: CASSEWGPSNQPQHF. As DNA, the CDR3 is TGTGCCAGCAGTGAATGGGGGCCTAGCAATCAGCCCCAGCATTTT.

This clonotype was counted ten times or more. This rearrangement joins TRBV7-8 to TRBJ2-1, with unresolved D. The V end lost 4 bases, the J end lost 0 bases, and 7 bases lay between the germline ends. The germline CDR1 and CDR2 sequences are SGHVS and FQNEAQ. The CDR3 totals 14 residues. The CDR3 region has the DNA TGTGCCAGCAGCTCCAGACCCTCCTACAATGAGCAGTTCTTC. The encoded protein is CASSSRPSYNEQFF.